This T cell receptor beta chain is from a study of Tregs in tolerant kidney transplant recipients (dated by TCRdb to between 2017 and 2020). About the investigation overall: Related donors were used in the transplants with nonmyeloablative bone marrow transplantation, and mixed chimerism was transient in the human trials. Before combined kidney and bone marrow transplantation, this study identified donor-specific regulatory T cells using TCRbeta sequencing and then followed those same cells after transplant.

From the germline V gene, CDR1 is SQVTM and CDR2 is ANQGSEA. The CDR3 contains 12 residues, cysteine and phenylalanine counted. The DNA shown is the part of the CDR3 that was read: 27 bases, in frame from base 1. The sample's time point label is to be understood as: blood sample drawn before combined kidney and bone marrow transplant. For bulk CFSE mixed lymphocyte reactions, CFSE-labeled recipient PBMCs were cocultured for 6 days with irradiated donor PBMCs, after which the cells were stained for CD3/CD4/CD8 and FACS-sorted. The patients were a handful of recipients of combined kidney and bone marrow transplants from the ITN036ST trial, and samples were available only from these trial subjects. Healthy control blood was processed to PBMCs with a Ficoll density gradient and then cryopreserved, whereas patient PBMCs were collected both before and after transplant. What the research found in general, with its limitations: Expanding Tregs with activated donor B cells appeared to identify the most biologically relevant and donor-specific TCRbeta repertoire. Donor-specific Treg expansion exceeded global Treg expansion in tolerant patients, suggesting antigen-driven rather than nonspecific expansion. PCR primers changed over time for some patients, so nucleotide-level comparison across those patients' samples was not possible. Biological reproducibility was not directly assessed, although technical replication error appeared to be minimal. The study was limited by small patient numbers, and the findings need validation in larger populations and under other immunosuppression protocols.

Worth noting for this clone: The specificity of this receptor is unknown. The read finishes 3 residues shy of the CDR3 end, and the germline J gene is used to complete it.

For TCRbeta CDR3 sequencing, genomic DNA was extracted from sorted cells using the QIAGEN DNeasy Blood and Tissue Kit. High-throughput TCRbeta CDR3 sequencing, including PCR amplification with bias correction and internal controls, was performed commercially through immunoSEQ. On the authors' methods: Unique productive TCRbeta sequences were defined by CDR3 nucleotide sequence where primers matched, and otherwise by CDR3 amino acid sequence together with Vbeta and Jbeta genes. Sequences were defined as donor-reactive when expanded at least 5-fold in CFSE-low cells versus unstimulated cells and present at a frequency of at least 0.01% in CFSE-low cells. Repertoire divergence was quantified by Jensen-Shannon divergence using the top 100 TCRbeta sequences ranked by frequency. For samples with multiple sequencing runs, sorting error was corrected separately for each run before the runs were pooled. TCRdb limited this immuneACCESS table to in-frame rearrangements with V and J called. A share of clones is missing; checked studies link under half to unresolved V genes, and the rest is unexplained. For V, J and clone size, that table is used; D and trimming come from the DNA. The sample's own table lists more than 1,500 clones. Of the sample, 15% to 20% falls within the top ten clones.

This clonotype was sampled from a human patient who received a combined kidney and bone marrow transplant. Material: CD4+ T cells from blood cultured with allogeneic cells, obtained before the transplant. The sequence joins TRBV29-1 to TRBJ2-2; TRBD2 matches 7 bases in the middle. The CDR3 loop reads CSVRAAGEKLFF. The part of the CDR3 DNA that was read is TGCAGCGTTCGGGCTGCGGGGGAAAAG.